This T cell receptor (beta chain) was observed in a study of T cells in narcolepsy. The assay was immunoSEQ multiplex PCR, and TCRdb's table has in-frame clones only and misses some. The sample has approximately 40,000 clones; approximately 90% are singletons. The sample was CD45RA- memory CD4+ T cells from PBMCs. This clonotype was sampled from a human donor with narcolepsy.

Written as DNA, the CDR3 is TGTGCCAGCAGCTTCGCGAGCGGGGGCACCATATATTTT. Its protein product is CASSFASGGTIYF. The chain carries TRBV11-3 and TRBJ1-3, with a weak D call TRBD1 (5 bases). The germline V and J ends were trimmed by 3 bases and 9 bases, with 12 bases remaining between them. Germline CDR1 and CDR2: SGHNT and YENEEA. The CDR3 consists of 13 residues.